The clone carrying this T cell receptor (beta chain) showed up just a few times. Peripheral blood and lesional scalp punch biopsies were taken from alopecia areata patients. cDNA prepared by RNA extraction and subsequent reverse transcription served as the template for sequencing. Assay used: immunoSEQ multiplex PCR; TCRdb lists only in-frame clones, some missing. The sample carries approximately 65,000 clones, approximately 45% recorded once. Germline CDR1 reads MNHEY; CDR2 reads SMNVEV (reference sequence). The CDR3 consists of 13 residues. The ends were cut back, 5 bases at V and 0 bases at J, with 8 bases in the middle. The data originate from a study of CD8+ T cells in alopecia areata. Across the whole study: Tofacitinib therapy lasting 6 to 18 months was followed by 6 months off drug.

The chain combines TRBV27 with TRBJ2-7; D not certain. The sequences come from CD8+ T cells sorted from blood, collected at week 0. This sequence originates from a human donor with alopecia areata. The CDR3 sequence is CASSETLSYEQYF. The CDR3 region has the DNA TGTGCCAGCAGTGAAACTCTCTCCTACGAGCAGTACTTC.